The 25 T cell receptor beta chains below come from one sample, sequenced in a study of shared clonotypes between healthy human individuals. Clones were read by immunoSEQ multiplex PCR, and TCRdb kept only the in-frame ones, dropping some. The sample holds 2.5 million or so clones, around nine tenths seen once. Sequencing was performed on naive CD4+ T cells sorted from blood. Subset in this sample: CD45RA+ positively selected. The receptors originated from a man between 18 and 29 years old in good health.

To note about this clone: Other nucleotide sequences in the sample specify the same CDR3. V and J are TRBV6-6 and TRBJ1-3; TRBD1 matches at 7 bases. This CDR3 contains 15 residues. The germline gives CDR1 MNHNY, CDR2 SVGAGI (reference sequence). Losses at the gene ends were 5 bases for V and 4 bases for J; bases not matched to a gene: 8. CDR3 DNA: TGTGCCAGCAGTCCGCGGAGGGGGCTAGGAAACACCATATATTTT. This sequence encodes CASSPRRGLGNTIYF.

The V call is TRBV4-3, the J call TRBJ2-3; weak D call: TRBD2 (6 bases). V lost 3 bases, J lost 3 bases, and 13 bases lay in between. The CDR3 is 15 amino acids. CDR1 and CDR2 (germline): LGHNA, YSLEER. This CDR3 is CASSQRGGTTDTQYF. The CDR3 coding sequence is TGCGCCAGCAGCCAGAGGGGCGGGACGACAGATACGCAGTATTTT.

The chain is built from TRBV19 and TRBJ2-4; 11 bases line up with TRBD2. Germline V gives CDR1 LNHDA, CDR2 SQIVND (reference sequence). After removal of 4 bases from V and 2 bases from J, the junction contained 10 bases not matched to a gene. The length of the CDR3 is 18 residues. CDR3 sequence reads: CASSTPLAGDASKNIQYF. In nucleotides, the CDR3 is TGTGCCAGTAGTACCCCACTAGCGGGAGATGCGTCCAAAAACATTCAGTACTTC.

The genes are TRBV7-9 and TRBJ2-7, with TRBD2 matching 7 bases. J was trimmed by 5 bases and V by 5 bases; bases with no gene match: 15. CDR1 and CDR2 (germline): SEHNR, FQNEAQ (reference sequence). The length of the CDR3 is 16 residues. CDR3 protein: CASSPRGGSPGHEQYF. CDR3 nucleotides: TGTGCCAGCAGCCCAAGGGGAGGGAGTCCAGGGCACGAGCAGTACTTC. Full variable domain (missing parts from reference TRBV7-9 and TRBJ2-7): DTGVSQNPRHKITKRGQNVTFRCDPISEHNRLYWYRQTLGQGPEFLTYFQNEAQLEKSRLLSDRFSAERPKGSFSTLEIQRTEQGDSAMYLCASSPRGGSPGHEQYFGPGTRLTVT.

The count of this clone is one. The V and J genes are TRBV6-5 and TRBJ2-1, with D possibly being TRBD2 (6 bases). The length of the CDR3 is 13 residues. Germline V lookup: CDR1 MNHEY, CDR2 SVGAGI. V gave up 8 bases and J gave up 7 bases, with 15 bases separating them. The CDR3 DNA reads TGTGCCAGCGGTGGGGGAGGCGGTAATGAGCAGTTCTTC. Protein: CASGGGGGNEQFF.

The CDR3 DNA is TGTGCCAGCAGTGCTTACATCCAATCCAGGGGAAATGAGCAGTTCTTC. Amino acids: CASSAYIQSRGNEQFF. This sequence joins TRBV6-1 and TRBJ2-1, with D possibly matching TRBD1 (6 bases). The CDR3 contains 16 residues. The germline V gene encodes CDR1 MNHNS and CDR2 SASEGT. Trimming shortened V by 4 bases and J by 7 bases, and 20 bases separated the two germline ends.

The chain uses TRBV5-1 and TRBJ2-2; D could derive from TRBD1 or TRBD2 (5 bases each). Germline assignment: CDR1 SGHRS and CDR2 YFSETQ. The germline V and J ends were trimmed by 5 bases and 6 bases, with 5 bases remaining between them. CDR3 length equals 11 residues. The CDR3 coding sequence is TGCGCCAGCAGGGGACCCGGGGAGCTGTTTTTT. Translating it yields CASRGPGELFF.

The chain carries TRBV7-2 and TRBJ2-7, with 8 bases matching TRBD2. J gave up 5 bases and V 4 bases, and 4 bases lay outside the gene matches. Germline CDR1 and CDR2: SGHTA and FQGNSA. This CDR3 is 13 amino acids long. The CDR3 DNA is TGTGCCAGCAGCTCAGGCGGGAGGAACGAGCAGTACTTC. This codes for CASSSGGRNEQYF. Combining the CDR3 with reference TRBV7-2 and TRBJ2-7 gives the whole variable domain GAGVSQSPSNKVTEKGKDVELRCDPISGHTALYWYRQSLGQGLEFLIYFQGNSAPDKSGLPSDRFSAERTGGSVSTLTIQRTQQEDSAVYLCASSSGGRNEQYFGPGTRLTVT.

V and J are TRBV5-1 and TRBJ2-7, with 8 bases identical to TRBD2. This CDR3 has 14 amino acids. Germline CDR1 and CDR2: SGHRS and YFSETQ. Unmatched junction bases numbered 4, after V lost 4 bases and J lost 1 base. The CDR3 region has the DNA TGCGCCAGCAGCGCAAGCGGGGGTTCCTACGAGCAGTACTTC. This sequence encodes CASSASGGSYEQYF.

In its sample, this clone was seen once. The rearrangement uses TRBV13 and TRBJ1-6; the match to TRBD1 covers 11 bases. Germline V lookup: CDR1 PRHDT, CDR2 FYEKMQ (reference sequence). The V gene end was trimmed by 4 bases and the J gene end by 5 bases; junction bases not matched to a gene: 4. The CDR3 has 16 amino acids. CDR3 nucleotide sequence: TGTGCCAGCAGCTCAAGGACAGGGGGCAATAATTCACCCCTCCACTTT. Its protein product is CASSSRTGGNNSPLHF.

J is TRBJ2-7 and V is TRBV2; 7 bases match TRBD1. Germline V gene data show CDR1 as SNHLY and CDR2 as FYNNEI. The length of the CDR3 is 16 residues. The V segment lost 2 bases and the J segment 0 bases; nucleotides outside the gene matches: 7. DNA of the CDR3: TGTGCCAGCAGTGAACGCTGGGCAGGGGGCTCCTACGAGCAGTACTTC. Translated, it gives CASSERWAGGSYEQYF. The whole variable domain, filled in from reference TRBV2 and TRBJ2-7, reads EPEVTQTPSHQVTQMGQEVILRCVPISNHLYFYWYRQILGQKVEFLVSFYNNEISEKSEIFDDQFSVERPDGSNFTLKIRSTKLEDSAMYFCASSERWAGGSYEQYFGPGTRLTVT.

The gene calls are TRBV27 and TRBJ2-7; 7 nucleotides line up with TRBD1. V shed 6 bases, J shed 1 base, and the junction held 6 bases outside the gene matches. The germline V gene encodes CDR1 MNHEY and CDR2 SMNVEV (reference sequence). The CDR3 is 14 amino acids. CDR3 in DNA: TGTGCCAGCAGGCGACAGGGAGATTCCTACGAGCAGTACTTC. Translating it yields CASRRQGDSYEQYF.

This chain joins TRBV9 and TRBJ2-3, with 10 bases aligning to TRBD2. The CDR3 loop spans 14 amino acids. The germline V gene encodes CDR1 SGDLS and CDR2 YYNGEE. With V trimmed by 4 bases and J by 7 bases, 6 bases remained unmatched. The CDR3 here is CASSWGTSEYTQYF. Written as DNA, the CDR3 is TGTGCCAGCAGCTGGGGGACTAGCGAGTATACGCAGTATTTT.

The V and J genes are TRBV15 and TRBJ2-7; D is unresolved. V was trimmed by 5 bases and J by 1 base, leaving 18 bases between them. Germline V CDR1 and CDR2: LNHNV, YYDKDF (reference sequence). The CDR3 has 16 residues. The chain's CDR3 is CATSPLDRPGSYEQYF. The CDR3 DNA follows: TGTGCCACCAGCCCTTTGGACCGCCCAGGATCCTACGAGCAGTACTTC.

The V call is TRBV27, the J call TRBJ2-1, with TRBD1 matching 9 bases. The J segment lost 3 bases and the V segment lost 4 bases, leaving 4 bases of the junction unmatched. The length of the CDR3 is 15 residues. Per germline, CDR1 MNHEY and CDR2 SMNVEV (reference sequence). The CDR3 DNA reads TGTGCCAGCAGTTCCGACAGGGGGGTCTACAATGAGCAGTTCTTC. This gives the protein CASSSDRGVYNEQFF.

The DNA of the CDR3 is TGCGCCAGCAGTGAGTTTCTCGGACAGGGCTACGAGCAGTACTTC. Encoded protein: CASSEFLGQGYEQYF. This chain uses TRBV10-2 with TRBJ2-7; 8 bases are shared with TRBD1. This CDR3 has 15 amino acids. CDR1 is WSHSY, CDR2 SAAADI, per germline. The trim removed 1 base at V and 3 bases at J, leaving 5 bases unmatched.

The chain has TRBV6-5 and TRBJ1-1, with D unclear. This CDR3 contains 14 residues. The germline V gene encodes CDR1 MNHEY and CDR2 SVGAGI. The V gene lost 5 bases and the J gene lost 1 base, with 11 bases spanning the gap. The CDR3 DNA reads TGTGCCAGCAGTGACCGGGCCAGGAACACTGAAGCTTTCTTT. Amino acids: CASSDRARNTEAFF.

This chain connects TRBV6-5 to TRBJ2-2; no definite D call. The V end was cut by 6 bases, the J end by 4 bases, with 9 bases between. Germline CDR1 and CDR2: MNHEY and SVGAGI. The CDR3 is 13 amino acids. The CDR3 here is CASRHSSTGELFF. For the CDR3, the DNA is TGTGCCAGCAGACATTCCAGCACCGGGGAGCTGTTTTTT.

This clone has just one count. This chain connects TRBV6-1 to TRBJ2-7; D could derive from TRBD1 or TRBD2 (5 bases each). The V end was cut by 2 bases, the J end by 1 base, with 9 bases between. CDR1 is MNHNS, CDR2 SASEGT, per germline. CDR3 length: 14 amino acids. In DNA form, the CDR3 reads TGTGCCAGCAGTGAAATAGGGGAGTCCTACGAGCAGTACTTC. It specifies CASSEIGESYEQYF.

The chain links TRBV28 to TRBJ1-2; D is ambiguous. The V gene's germline CDR1 is MDHEN and CDR2 SYDVKM. Trimming stripped 8 bases from V and 8 bases from J, with 9 bases between. The CDR3 runs 10 residues. The CDR3 nucleotides are TGTGCCAGCCTCGGCTGGGGCTACACCTTC. Translated: CASLGWGYTF.

This clone was counted a few times. The chain recombines TRBV7-9 with TRBJ1-2, with a tentative D call TRBD1 (5 bases). Germline CDR1 and CDR2: SEHNR and FQNEAQ (reference sequence). The length of the CDR3 is 14 residues. Between the trimmed V and J ends, which lost 5 bases and 4 bases, there was a span of 14 bases. For the CDR3, the DNA is TGTGCCAGCAGCGACAGATTTACGCTCTATGGCTACACCTTC. The encoded protein is CASSDRFTLYGYTF.

This sequence joins TRBV10-3 and TRBJ2-3; TRBD2 matches at 8 bases. J was trimmed by 1 base and V by 4 bases; bases with no gene match: 7. Germline CDR1 ENHRY, CDR2 SYGVKD. This CDR3 region has 16 residues. CDR3 bases: TGTGCCATCAGTGCGGGACTAGGGGGGGGCACAGATACGCAGTATTTT. It yields the protein CAISAGLGGGTDTQYF.

The gene calls are TRBV19 and TRBJ1-2; perhaps TRBD1 as D (6 bases). V lost 3 bases and J 4 bases, leaving 12 bases between the germline ends. CDR1 is LNHDA, CDR2 SQIVND, per germline (reference sequence). The CDR3 has 14 residues. CDR3 bases: TGTGCCAGTAGTATCCCGGGGGCTGGCTATGGCTACACCTTC. Translating it yields CASSIPGAGYGYTF.

The chain has TRBV30 and TRBJ2-4; TRBD1 is a possible D gene (6 bases). V was trimmed by 3 bases and J by 5 bases, leaving 11 bases between them. This CDR3 has 13 amino acids. From germline, CDR1 is GTSNPN and CDR2 SVGIG (reference sequence). The CDR3 nucleotides read TGTGCCTGGAGCACAGGGTTCGAAAACATTCAGTACTTC. Translation: CAWSTGFENIQYF. The full variable domain, rest sourced from reference TRBV30 and TRBJ2-4, is SQTIHQWPATLVQPVGSPLSLECTVEGTSNPNLYWYRQAAGRGLQLLFYSVGIGQISSEVPQNLSASRPQDRQFILSSKKLLLSDSGFYLCAWSTGFENIQYFGAGTRLSVL.

The chain joins TRBV6-5 to TRBJ2-1; D may correspond to TRBD1 or TRBD2 (6 bases each). The V gene lost 0 bases and the J gene lost 5 bases, with 11 bases spanning the gap. This CDR3 comprises 15 residues. CDR1 and CDR2 (germline): MNHEY, SVGAGI. The CDR3 coding sequence is TGTGCCAGCAGTTACTCCGGGGGCTTTAACAATGAGCAGTTCTTC. Protein product: CASSYSGGFNNEQFF.